Listed below are T cell receptor beta chains from one sample, sequenced in a study of beta chain features in type 1 diabetes. Profiling relied on immunoSEQ multiplex PCR, and the TCRdb table lists in-frame clones only, not all of them. The table lists a few hundred thousand clones, roughly 16% of them singletons. The source material was naive CD4+ T cells from blood. The receptors originated from a man under 40 with type 1 diabetes. Each CDR3 is given with its conserved first and last residue. Each record gives: J gene, D gene, V gene, clone size, CDR3 protein, CDR3 DNA. D genes are given only for firm matches. Rows give clone size only sometimes, using once, few, many, or a class for an expanded clone.

TRBJ1-1	.	TRBV29-1	few	CSVAHQSGLAFF	TGCAGCGTTGCGCATCAGTCGGGGTTAGCTTTCTTT
TRBJ2-5	.	TRBV7-9	few	CASSLAGGRGETQYF	TGTGCCAGCAGCTTAGCCGGGGGGCGCGGAGAGACCCAGTACTTC
TRBJ1-2	.	TRBV28	.	CASSLGGYGYTF	TGTGCCAGCAGTTTAGGCGGGTATGGCTACACCTTC
TRBJ1-5	TRBD1	TRBV30	.	CAWSPGQGNQPQHF	TGTGCCTGGAGTCCTGGACAGGGGAACCAGCCCCAGCATTTT
TRBJ2-3	TRBD1	TRBV29-1	.	CSARGQGAPGDTQYF	TGCAGCGCGCGGGGACAGGGGGCGCCGGGAGATACGCAGTATTTT
TRBJ2-7	.	TRBV4-1	few	CASSQAGNFYEQYF	TGCGCCAGCAGCCAAGCAGGCAACTTCTACGAGCAGTACTTC
TRBJ2-3	.	TRBV6-1	.	CATNRDSTDTQYF	TGTGCCACCAACCGGGACAGCACAGATACGCAGTATTTT
TRBJ2-6	.	TRBV29-1	few	CSVTSGANVLTF	TGCAGTGTCACCTCTGGGGCCAACGTCCTGACTTTC
TRBJ1-1	.	TRBV25-1	once	CASRNREATEAFF	TGTGCCAGCAGAAACAGGGAGGCCACTGAAGCTTTCTTT
TRBJ2-1	TRBD2	TRBV7-7	few	CASSPTSLQSSYNEQFF	TGTGCCAGCAGCCCGACTAGCTTGCAGAGCTCCTACAATGAGCAGTTCTTC
TRBJ2-3	TRBD2	TRBV9	once	CASSVSGRGGTDTQYF	TGTGCCAGCAGCGTAAGCGGGAGAGGAGGCACAGATACGCAGTATTTT
TRBJ2-7	.	TRBV28	.	CASGISGDSYEQYF	TGTGCCAGCGGGATTAGCGGAGACTCCTACGAGCAGTACTTC
TRBJ2-5	TRBD1	TRBV7-2	few	CASSPGTGKAETQYF	TGTGCCAGCAGCCCAGGGACAGGGAAGGCGGAGACCCAGTACTTC
TRBJ2-7	.	TRBV28	few	CASSLTSGHIGYEQYF	TGTGCCAGCAGTTTAACCAGCGGGCATATTGGCTACGAGCAGTACTTC
TRBJ2-7	TRBD1	TRBV6-5	.	CASSYSGQGNYEQYF	TGTGCCAGCAGTTACTCGGGACAGGGAAATTACGAGCAGTACTTC
TRBJ1-2	TRBD1	TRBV30	few	CAWFNRGNYGYTF	TGTGCCTGGTTTAACAGGGGGAACTATGGCTACACCTTC
TRBJ2-5	.	TRBV9	few	CASSVNIGETQYF	TGTGCCAGCAGCGTCAACATCGGGGAGACCCAGTACTTC
TRBJ2-7	.	TRBV9	.	CASSVDGIGNYEQYF	TGTGCCAGCAGCGTTGACGGGATTGGGAACTACGAGCAGTACTTC
TRBJ2-5	.	TRBV7-2	once	CASSTAYPQETQYF	TGTGCCAGCAGCACAGCTTACCCCCAAGAGACCCAGTACTTC
TRBJ2-6	.	TRBV5-1	.	CASSQGHSGANVLTF	TGCGCCAGCAGCCAGGGACACTCTGGGGCCAACGTCCTGACTTTC
TRBJ2-4	TRBD2	TRBV5-4	.	CASSLGGAGKYIQYF	TGTGCCAGCAGCTTGGGGGGAGCGGGAAAGTACATTCAGTACTTC
TRBJ2-1	.	TRBV5-1	few	CASSLAAQAYNEQFF	TGCGCCAGCAGCTTGGCCGCCCAGGCCTACAATGAGCAGTTCTTC
TRBJ2-1	TRBD2	TRBV27	.	CASSTRTSGSVDEQFF	TGTGCCAGCAGTACCAGGACTAGCGGGAGCGTGGATGAGCAGTTCTTC
TRBJ2-7	.	TRBV5-6	.	CASSFFRGLQAYEQYF	TGTGCCAGCAGCTTTTTTCGTGGACTCCAGGCCTACGAGCAGTACTTC
TRBJ2-1	.	TRBV28	.	CASSLDLYNEQFF	TGTGCCAGCAGTCTCGACTTGTACAATGAGCAGTTCTTC
TRBJ2-1	TRBD2	TRBV19	.	CASSTSGNEQFF	TGTGCCAGTAGTACTAGCGGGAATGAGCAGTTCTTC
TRBJ2-5	TRBD1	TRBV14	few	CASSPWTGLGETQYF	TGTGCCAGCAGCCCATGGACAGGGTTGGGGGAGACCCAGTACTTC
TRBJ2-7	.	TRBV30	few	CAWSTGPYEQYF	TGTGCCTGGAGTACCGGGCCGTACGAGCAGTACTTC
TRBJ2-1	.	TRBV7-2	few	CASSPPSYDNEQFF	TGTGCCAGCAGTCCCCCCTCCTATGACAATGAGCAGTTCTTC
TRBJ2-7	.	TRBV10-3	.	CAISVFGLDEQYF	TGTGCCATCAGTGTTTTCGGTCTCGACGAGCAGTACTTC
TRBJ2-7	.	TRBV29-1	few	CSVGWAGEEQYF	TGCAGCGTTGGATGGGCTGGGGAGGAGCAGTACTTC
TRBJ2-3	.	TRBV30	.	CAWSHFSTDTQYF	TGTGCCTGGAGTCACTTCTCGACAGATACGCAGTATTTT
TRBJ2-7	TRBD2	TRBV15	.	CATSSAGTSDNEQYF	TGTGCCACCAGCAGTGCCGGGACTAGCGATAACGAGCAGTACTTC
TRBJ2-7	TRBD1	TRBV30	.	CAWGGQGGEQYF	TGTGCCTGGGGCGGACAGGGGGGCGAGCAGTACTTC
TRBJ2-7	TRBD1	TRBV18	.	CASSPPGTGKGYEQYF	TGTGCCAGCTCACCACCTGGGACAGGGAAAGGCTACGAGCAGTACTTC
TRBJ1-4	.	TRBV29-1	.	CSGHREGDEKLFF	TGCAGCGGCCACAGGGAGGGGGATGAAAAACTGTTTTTT
TRBJ2-1	TRBD2	TRBV5-1	.	CASSSAGGRYNTEQFF	TGCGCCAGCAGCTCGGCGGGCGGGAGGTACAACACTGAGCAGTTCTTC
TRBJ2-1	.	TRBV6-6	.	CASSYTRNSYNEQFF	TGTGCCAGCAGTTACACCAGAAACTCCTACAATGAGCAGTTCTTC
TRBJ2-1	.	TRBV27	.	CASSLGASSTNEQFF	TGTGCCAGCAGTTTAGGGGCTAGCTCTACTAATGAGCAGTTCTTC
TRBJ2-7	.	TRBV7-8	.	CASSRDNYEQYF	TGTGCCAGCAGCCGAGACAACTACGAGCAGTACTTC
TRBJ1-1	.	TRBV14	.	CASSQDDKAFF	TGTGCCAGCAGCCAGGATGATAAAGCTTTCTTT
TRBJ2-1	.	TRBV29-1	.	CSVVAHSGATYNEQFF	TGCAGCGTTGTCGCCCATAGTGGGGCCACCTACAATGAGCAGTTCTTC
TRBJ2-1	TRBD2	TRBV7-2	few	CASSSGLAGYNEQFF	TGTGCCAGCAGCTCGGGACTAGCGGGTTACAATGAGCAGTTCTTC
TRBJ2-3	.	TRBV9	few	CASSVEAERTDTQYF	TGTGCCAGCAGCGTAGAAGCGGAGCGCACAGATACGCAGTATTTT
TRBJ2-1	TRBD2	TRBV29-1	few	CSVPRLAGYNEQFF	TGCAGCGTTCCCCGACTAGCGGGTTACAATGAGCAGTTCTTC
TRBJ1-1	.	TRBV30	.	CAWDSGMNTEAFF	TGTGCCTGGGACTCCGGTATGAACACTGAAGCTTTCTTT
TRBJ2-1	.	TRBV29-1	few	CSGGGPGNEQFF	TGCAGCGGTGGAGGGCCTGGCAATGAGCAGTTCTTC
TRBJ2-7	.	TRBV5-1	few	CASSFSSSGYSYEQYF	TGCGCCAGCAGCTTTTCCTCGAGCGGGTACTCCTACGAGCAGTACTTC
TRBJ1-1	.	TRBV29-1	.	CSVAHRLSTEAFF	TGCAGCGTTGCCCACAGGTTGAGCACTGAAGCTTTCTTT
TRBJ1-2	.	TRBV29-1	.	CSVSRDKINGYTF	TGCAGCGTTTCCCGGGACAAGATTAACGGCTACACCTTC
TRBJ2-3	.	TRBV9	few	CASSAALGVVDTQYF	TGTGCCAGCAGCGCCGCCTTGGGAGTGGTAGATACGCAGTATTTT
TRBJ1-2	.	TRBV30	.	CAWSVGRGSSYGYTF	TGTGCCTGGAGTGTGGGTAGGGGATCTAGCTATGGCTACACCTTC